Sequencing of this T cell receptor (beta chain) was carried out in a study of blood T cell repertoires in COVID-19. Study as a whole: Among Cohort 3 donors, those recovered had two negative PCRs, clearance, or symptom resolution.

The cohort comprised adults aged roughly 18 to 90 years residing in about two dozen US areas. Allocation to cohorts depended on clinical history reported by the participants. The CDR3 totals 14 residues. V trimming: 6 bases; J trimming: 6 bases; junction bases outside the gene matches: 6. The germline CDR1 and CDR2 sequences are SGHNT and YENEEA. In the study's own analysis: Nucleated cell counts were estimated from reference gene primer amplification. Sequencing used immunoSEQ multiplex PCR; TCRdb keeps in-frame clones, though not all of them. The V and J calls and clone size come from that table; D and trimming were worked out from the DNA. The sample consists of over 110,000 clones, 84% of them appearing once.

This clonotype was obtained from a man over 45 in a cohort exposed to, infected with or recovered from COVID-19 (not recorded which). The sample consisted of PBMCs or T cells enriched from blood (not recorded which). The chain combines TRBV11-3 with TRBJ2-1; the match to TRBD1 covers 9 bases. The CDR3 region is CASSTQQGANEQFF. In DNA, the CDR3 is TGTGCCAGCAGTACGCAACAGGGGGCCAATGAGCAGTTCTTC.